This TCR beta chain was profiled in a study of blood T cells in healthy people across ages. Findings of the study overall: Researchers deemed the diversity estimates from one million T cells underestimates.

Together with a sample-barcoded 5' primer, a J-beta primer mix was included in a second PCR lasting about 7 to 12 cycles. Tagging of each cDNA molecule was performed by a template-switch adaptor with 12 random nucleotides. TCRdb fed the 5' RACE reads into MiXCR, producing one record per CDR3 protein. The sample lists approximately 600,000 distinct CDR3 sequences; around three fifths were seen once. The CDR3 is 15 residues long. From germline, CDR1 is MDHEN and CDR2 SYDVKM. J was trimmed by 5 bases and V by 2 bases; bases with no gene match: 6. This clonotype appeared many times. The antigen remains unidentified.

This clonotype originated in a man between 60 and 75 years old in good health. This chain uses TRBV28 with TRBJ2-7; 10 bases align to TRBD1. The sequenced sample consisted of blood. CDR3 protein: CASSLSGTGAHEQYF. In DNA form, the CDR3 reads TGTGCCAGCAGTTTAAGTGGGACAGGGGCCCACGAGCAGTACTTC.